This T cell receptor (beta chain) was identified in a study of cytotoxic CD8 clonotypes in ibrutinib-treated CLL. As for the study in general: Response material was collected after a median about 12 months of treatment, range 6 to 36. Study-wide results and caveats: Public clonotypes (which were uncommon) either contracted or remained stable on treatment. Clonality increased with ibrutinib response but returned toward baseline at progression.

Investigators sourced approximately 1.8 micrograms of genomic DNA from cryopreserved PBMCs for TCR beta libraries. The germline CDR1 and CDR2 sequences are MGHDK and SYGVNS. This CDR3 is built from 12 residues. Trimming took off 4 bases at V and 6 bases at J, with 9 bases between the two ends. A remark on this clone: Its antigen is not identified.

Generated by immunoSEQ multiplex PCR, the TCRdb table keeps only in-frame clones and is missing some. The table records 60,000 to 70,000 clones, 57% of them present only once. The clonotype originates from a human donor with chronic lymphocytic leukemia. The rearrangement uses TRBV25-1 and TRBJ1-2; D uncertain. This sample comprised PBMCs, obtained after 12 months of ibrutinib treatment. CDR3 DNA: TGTGCCAGCAGTGTCCAGCTACATGGCTACACCTTC. As protein: CASSVQLHGYTF.